This TCR beta chain was documented in a study of T-cell reconstitution after alpha-beta-depleted transplantation in children. The CDR3 consists of 13 residues. Per germline, CDR1 MNHNY and CDR2 SVGAGI (reference sequence). Trimming took off 11 bases at V and 5 bases at J, with 16 bases between the two ends. This sample's TCRbeta library carried unique molecular identifier barcodes. Each CDR3 protein is one row after TCRdb ran MiXCR on the PCR reads. The table includes 350,000 to 400,000 distinct CDR3 sequences, roughly 15% detected once. The sequenced sample was PBMCs, obtained from the stem cell graft. The V gene is TRBV6-6, the J gene TRBJ1-5, with D maybe TRBD1 (6 bases). This receptor was identified in a human donor who donated a stem cell graft to a child with Fanconi anemia. This CDR3 is CACQRGGDQPQHF. In nucleotides, the CDR3 is TGTGCCTGCCAGAGGGGGGGAGATCAGCCCCAGCATTTT.